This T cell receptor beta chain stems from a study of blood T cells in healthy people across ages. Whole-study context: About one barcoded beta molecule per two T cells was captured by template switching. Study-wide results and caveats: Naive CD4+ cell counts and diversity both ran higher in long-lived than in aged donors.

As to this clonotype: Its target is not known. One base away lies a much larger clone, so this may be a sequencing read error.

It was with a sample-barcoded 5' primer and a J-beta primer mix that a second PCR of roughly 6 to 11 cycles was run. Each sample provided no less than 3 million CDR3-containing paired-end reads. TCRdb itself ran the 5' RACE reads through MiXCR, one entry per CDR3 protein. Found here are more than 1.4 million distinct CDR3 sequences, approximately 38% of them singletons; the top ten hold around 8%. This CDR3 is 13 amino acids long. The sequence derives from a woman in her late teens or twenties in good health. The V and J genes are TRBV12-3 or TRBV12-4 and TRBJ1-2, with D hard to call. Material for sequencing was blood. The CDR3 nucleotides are TGTGCCAACAGTTTGAGTCAGAACTATGGCTACACCTTC. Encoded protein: CANSLSQNYGYTF.